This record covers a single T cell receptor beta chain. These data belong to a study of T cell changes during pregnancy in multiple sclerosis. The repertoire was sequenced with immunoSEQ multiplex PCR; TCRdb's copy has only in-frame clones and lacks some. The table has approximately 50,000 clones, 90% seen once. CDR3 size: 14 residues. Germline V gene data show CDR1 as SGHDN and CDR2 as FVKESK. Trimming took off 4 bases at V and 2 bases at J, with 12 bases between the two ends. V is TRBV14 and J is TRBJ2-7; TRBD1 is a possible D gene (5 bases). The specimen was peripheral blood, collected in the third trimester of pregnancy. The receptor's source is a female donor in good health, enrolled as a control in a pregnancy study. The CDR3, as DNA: TGTGCCAGCAGCCCGAGGACACCAACCTACGAGCAGTACTTC. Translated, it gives CASSPRTPTYEQYF.